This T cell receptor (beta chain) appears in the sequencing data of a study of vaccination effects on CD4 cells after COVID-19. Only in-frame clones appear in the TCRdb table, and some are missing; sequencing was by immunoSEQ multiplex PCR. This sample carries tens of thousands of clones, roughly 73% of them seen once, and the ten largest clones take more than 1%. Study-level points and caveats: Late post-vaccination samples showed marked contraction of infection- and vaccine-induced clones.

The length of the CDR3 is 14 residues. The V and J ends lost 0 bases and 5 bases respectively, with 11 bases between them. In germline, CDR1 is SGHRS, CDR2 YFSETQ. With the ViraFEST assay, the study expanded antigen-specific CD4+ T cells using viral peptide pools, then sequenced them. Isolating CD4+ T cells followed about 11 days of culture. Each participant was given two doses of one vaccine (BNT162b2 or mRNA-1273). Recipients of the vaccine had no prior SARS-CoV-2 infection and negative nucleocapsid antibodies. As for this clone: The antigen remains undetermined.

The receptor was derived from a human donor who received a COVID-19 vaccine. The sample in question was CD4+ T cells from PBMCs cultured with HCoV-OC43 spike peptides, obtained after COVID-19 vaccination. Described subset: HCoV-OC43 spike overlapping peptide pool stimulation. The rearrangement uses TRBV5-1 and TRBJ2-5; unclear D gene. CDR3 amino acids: CASSLEGARETQYF. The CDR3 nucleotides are TGCGCCAGCAGCTTGGAAGGAGCTAGGGAGACCCAGTACTTC.